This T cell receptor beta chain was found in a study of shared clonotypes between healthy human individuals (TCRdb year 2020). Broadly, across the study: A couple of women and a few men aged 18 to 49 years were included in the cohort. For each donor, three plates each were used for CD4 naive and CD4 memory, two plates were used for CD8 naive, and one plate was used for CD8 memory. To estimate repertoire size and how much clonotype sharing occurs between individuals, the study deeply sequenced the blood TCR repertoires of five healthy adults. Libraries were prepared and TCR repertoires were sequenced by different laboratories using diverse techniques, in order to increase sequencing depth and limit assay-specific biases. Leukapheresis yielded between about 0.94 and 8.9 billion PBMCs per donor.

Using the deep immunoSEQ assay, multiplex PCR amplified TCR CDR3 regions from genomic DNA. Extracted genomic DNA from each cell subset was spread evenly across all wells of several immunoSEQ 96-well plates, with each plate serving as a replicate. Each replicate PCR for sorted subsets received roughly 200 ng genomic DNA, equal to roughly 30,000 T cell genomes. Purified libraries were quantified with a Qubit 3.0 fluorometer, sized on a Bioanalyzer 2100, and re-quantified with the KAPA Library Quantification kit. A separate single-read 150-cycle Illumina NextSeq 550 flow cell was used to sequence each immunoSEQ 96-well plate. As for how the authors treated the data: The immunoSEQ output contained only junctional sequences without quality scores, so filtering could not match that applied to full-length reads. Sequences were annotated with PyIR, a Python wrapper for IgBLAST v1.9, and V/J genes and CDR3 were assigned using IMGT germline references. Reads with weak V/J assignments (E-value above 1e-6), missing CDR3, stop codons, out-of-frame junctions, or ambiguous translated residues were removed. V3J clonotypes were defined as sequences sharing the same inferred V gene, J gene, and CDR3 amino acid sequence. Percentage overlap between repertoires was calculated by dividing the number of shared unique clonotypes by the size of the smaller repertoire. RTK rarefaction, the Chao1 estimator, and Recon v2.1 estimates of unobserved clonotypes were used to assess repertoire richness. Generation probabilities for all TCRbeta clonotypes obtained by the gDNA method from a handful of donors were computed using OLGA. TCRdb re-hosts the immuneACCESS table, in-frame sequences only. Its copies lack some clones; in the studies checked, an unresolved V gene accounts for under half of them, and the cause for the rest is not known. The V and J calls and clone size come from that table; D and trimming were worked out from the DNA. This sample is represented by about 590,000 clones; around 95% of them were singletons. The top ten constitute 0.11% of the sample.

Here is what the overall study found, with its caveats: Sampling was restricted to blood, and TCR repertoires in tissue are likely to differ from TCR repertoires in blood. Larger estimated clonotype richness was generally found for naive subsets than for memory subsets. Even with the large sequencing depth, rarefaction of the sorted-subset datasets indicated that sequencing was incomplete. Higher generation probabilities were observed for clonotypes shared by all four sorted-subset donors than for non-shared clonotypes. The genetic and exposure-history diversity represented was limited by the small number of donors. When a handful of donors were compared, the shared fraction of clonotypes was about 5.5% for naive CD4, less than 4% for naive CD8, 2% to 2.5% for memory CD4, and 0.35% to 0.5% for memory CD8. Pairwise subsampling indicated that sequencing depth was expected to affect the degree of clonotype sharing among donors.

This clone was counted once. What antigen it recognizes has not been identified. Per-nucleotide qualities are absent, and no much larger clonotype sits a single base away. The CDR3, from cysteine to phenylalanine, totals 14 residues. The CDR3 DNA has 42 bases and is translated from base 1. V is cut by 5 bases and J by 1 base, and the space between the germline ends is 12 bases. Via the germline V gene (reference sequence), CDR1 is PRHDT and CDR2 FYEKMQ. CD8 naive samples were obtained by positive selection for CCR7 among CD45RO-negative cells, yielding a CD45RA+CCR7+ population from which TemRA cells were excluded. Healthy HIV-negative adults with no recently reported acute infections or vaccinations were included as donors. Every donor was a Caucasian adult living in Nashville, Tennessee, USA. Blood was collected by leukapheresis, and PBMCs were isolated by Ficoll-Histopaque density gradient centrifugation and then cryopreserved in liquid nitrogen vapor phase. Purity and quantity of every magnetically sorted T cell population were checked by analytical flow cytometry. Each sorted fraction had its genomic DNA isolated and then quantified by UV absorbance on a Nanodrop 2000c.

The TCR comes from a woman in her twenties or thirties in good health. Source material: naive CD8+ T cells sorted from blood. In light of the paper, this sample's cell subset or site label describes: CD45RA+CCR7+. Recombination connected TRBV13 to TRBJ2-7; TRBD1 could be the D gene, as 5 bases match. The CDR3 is CASSPPGKSYEQYF. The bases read TGTGCCAGCAGCCCCCCAGGGAAATCCTACGAGCAGTACTTC.